The 8 T cell receptor beta chains below were found in one sample sequenced in a study of T cells in Graves' hyperthyroidism and ophthalmopathy. The TCR beta CDR3 regions underwent amplification using RNA transcripts as the source. First-round RT-PCR targeting the TCR CDR3 was performed with the HTBI primer set. Using its own MiXCR run on the multiplex PCR reads, TCRdb lists one record per CDR3 protein. The sample has over 200,000 distinct CDR3 sequences, more than 12% seen once. The source material was blood. All receptors derive from a woman aged 40 to 50 with Graves' hyperthyroidism that later progressed to Graves' ophthalmopathy.

The chain is built from TRBV14 and TRBJ2-5; unclear D gene. Germline loops: CDR1 SGHDN, CDR2 FVKESK. The CDR3 is made up of 15 amino acids. Between the trimmed V and J ends, which lost 4 bases and 5 bases, there was a span of 17 bases. The CDR3 spells CASSPRVGFRETQYF. The CDR3 coding sequence is TGTGCCAGCAGCCCTAGGGTGGGGTTCCGGGAGACCCAGTACTTC.

This clonotype was seen repeatedly, ten times or more. The J gene is TRBJ2-5, the V gene TRBV7-8; 10 nucleotides agree with TRBD1. CDR1 is SGHVS and CDR2 is FQNEAQ in the germline V gene. The CDR3 runs to 15 residues. J was trimmed by 5 bases and V by 0 bases; bases with no gene match: 3. In DNA form, the CDR3 reads TGTGCCAGCAGCTTAGCGACAGGGGGCTGGGAGACCCAGTACTTC. It translates to CASSLATGGWETQYF.

The chain joins TRBV14 to TRBJ2-1; a possible D gene is TRBD2 (5 bases). V was shortened by 4 bases and J by 3 bases, with 19 bases between the two germline ends. CDR1 and CDR2 (germline): SGHDN, FVKESK. The CDR3 consists of 17 residues. Here the CDR3 reads CASSPNTWLAHYNEQFF. CDR3 nucleotides: TGTGCCAGCAGCCCGAATACGTGGCTAGCCCACTACAATGAGCAGTTCTTC. Complete variable domain (other parts from reference TRBV14 and TRBJ2-1): EAGVTQFPSHSVIEKGQTVTLRCDPISGHDNLYWYRRVMGKEIKFLLHFVKESKQDESGMPNNRFLAERTGGTYSTLKVQPAELEDSGVYFCASSPNTWLAHYNEQFFGPGTRLTVL.

This clonotype was counted many times. The chain is built from TRBV18 and TRBJ1-1, with TRBD1 as a possible D gene (5 bases). With 2 bases removed from V and 1 base from J, the gap between germline ends came to 8 bases. Germline V gene sequence: CDR1 KGHSH, CDR2 LQKENI. The CDR3 has 14 amino acids. The CDR3, as DNA: TGTGCCAGCTCACCAAGGGACGGGAACACTGAAGCTTTCTTT. The encoded protein is CASSPRDGNTEAFF.

This sequence joins TRBV6-1 and TRBJ2-1; D is unresolved. Trimming shortened V by 9 bases and J by 0 bases, and 15 bases separated the two germline ends. This CDR3 has 15 residues. In germline, CDR1 is MNHNS, CDR2 SASEGT. CDR3 DNA: TGTGCCAGTAGAATAGAGGTCACCTCCTACAATGAGCAGTTCTTC. It encodes CASRIEVTSYNEQFF.

This clonotype was seen more than once but under ten times. The chain couples TRBV13 to TRBJ1-6; no firm D call. This CDR3 spans 16 amino acids. Germline values: CDR1 PRHDT, CDR2 FYEKMQ (reference sequence). Trimming removed 5 bases from V and 3 bases from J, with 14 bases in between. CDR3 nucleotides: TGTGCCAGCAGCCGAAGGCACAGTAACTATAATTCACCCCTCCACTTT. The encoded protein is CASSRRHSNYNSPLHF.

In the case of this clonotype: At one boundary the junction diverges from the germline segment, which might be a read error. The chain employs TRBV12-3 or TRBV12-4 and TRBJ2-7; D unclear. The CDR3 has 13 residues. The CDR3 loop reads CAGSRAPSGEQYF. The CDR3 region has the DNA TGTGCCGGCAGCCGGGCCCCATCTGGCGAGCAGTACTTC.

This clonotype was observed at least ten times. V usage is TRBV28 and J usage is TRBJ2-7; TRBD2 matches at 8 bases. The CDR3 runs 13 residues. Germline V gives CDR1 MDHEN, CDR2 SYDVKM. V shed 8 bases, J shed 7 bases, and the junction held 10 bases outside the gene matches. The CDR3 here is CASQAGVLGEQYF. For the CDR3, the DNA is TGTGCCAGCCAAGCGGGAGTCCTGGGGGAGCAGTACTTC.